These T cell receptor beta chains were read from a single sample in a study of T cell responses to AZD1222 COVID-19 vaccine. Data came from immunoSEQ multiplex PCR; TCRdb stores just in-frame clones and leaves some out. Among 95,000 to 150,000 clones listed, roughly nine tenths were seen once. Sequencing used peripheral blood, obtained on day 0 of AZD1222 vaccination. Receptor source: an adult in good health. CDR3s include the opening cysteine and the closing phenylalanine or tryptophan. Each record gives: D gene, J gene, V gene, clone size, CDR3 DNA, CDR3 protein. D genes are given only for firm matches. For some rows the clone size is stated as once, few or many, or as a class when expanded; others skip it.

>.|TRBJ1-2|TRBV14|.
TGTGCCAGCAGCCAAGTCGGGACTAACTATGGCTACACCTTC
CASSQVGTNYGYTF
>.|TRBJ2-7|TRBV30|.
TGTGCCTGGAGTGGGTCCTACGAGCAGTACTTC
CAWSGSYEQYF
>TRBD2|TRBJ2-7|TRBV28|.
TGTGCCAGCAGGACTAGCGGGAGTAAGGGCCACGAGCAGTACTTC
CASRTSGSKGHEQYF
>TRBD2|TRBJ2-1|TRBV5-1|.
TGCGCCAGCAAGGTTCTAGCGGGGGATGAGCAGTTCTTC
CASKVLAGDEQFF
>.|TRBJ1-1|TRBV6-2/TRBV6-3|.
TGTGCCAGCAGTTTGGGGGTGACCACTGAAGCTTTCTTT
CASSLGVTTEAFF
>TRBD2|TRBJ2-5|TRBV7-8|.
TGTGCCAGCAGCCCAGCGGGGGGTCCGAAAGAGACCCAGTACTTC
CASSPAGGPKETQYF
>.|TRBJ1-1|TRBV2|once
TGTGCCACCCTACCTCTGACTGAAGCTTTCTTT
CATLPLTEAFF
>.|TRBJ2-1|TRBV2|.
TGTGCCAGCAGTGTCGGCGGGGGCCGTTACAATGAGCAGTTCTTC
CASSVGGGRYNEQFF
>.|TRBJ2-7|TRBV4-1|.
TGCGCCAGCAGCCAGGATCCGGGATCCGCCTACGAGCAGTACTTC
CASSQDPGSAYEQYF
>.|TRBJ2-3|TRBV20-1|.
TGCAGTGCTAGTCTCCGAGGACCGGAGGGCACAGATACGCAGTATTTT
CSASLRGPEGTDTQYF
>.|TRBJ2-7|TRBV6-5|.
TGTGCCAGCACCTCCCCCCCCCAAGCCTTATACGAGCAGTACTTC
CASTSPPQALYEQYF
>.|TRBJ2-7|TRBV6-5|.
TGTGCCAGCAGTTACTCAACAGGTCCGCCCTACGAGCAGTACTTC
CASSYSTGPPYEQYF
>TRBD2|TRBJ2-1|TRBV27|.
TGTGCCAGCAGTTTATTAGGTAGCGGGAACTACAATGAGCAGTTCTTC
CASSLLGSGNYNEQFF
>TRBD1|TRBJ2-7|TRBV15|.
TGTGCCACCAGCAGAGAAGGAGGACAGGGGTACGAGCAGTACTTC
CATSREGGQGYEQYF
>.|TRBJ2-3|TRBV6-2/TRBV6-3|few
TGTGCCAGCAGTTACTCGTTGGACCCCACAGATACGCAGTATTTT
CASSYSLDPTDTQYF
>TRBD1|TRBJ1-5|TRBV28|.
TGTGCCAGCAGCTCGGGACAGGGGGAAAATCAGCCCCAGCATTTT
CASSSGQGENQPQHF
>TRBD1|TRBJ1-6|TRBV7-6|once
TGTGCCAGCAGCCCGACAGGGTTGAATAATTCACCCCTCCACTTT
CASSPTGLNNSPLHF
>TRBD2|TRBJ2-7|TRBV5-4|.
TGTGCCAGCACCGGGCGGGGGGGTTCTACGGAGCAGTACTTC
CASTGRGGSTEQYF
>.|TRBJ2-1|TRBV28|.
TGTGCCAGCAGTTTTTCCCGCGAGCAGTTCTTC
CASSFSREQFF
>TRBD1|TRBJ1-2|TRBV3-1/TRBV3-2|.
TGTGCCAGCAGCCCCCCGGGACAGGGGAACTATGGCTACACCTTC
CASSPPGQGNYGYTF
>.|TRBJ1-1|TRBV6-5|.
TGTGCCAGCACCCCTCGTGAAGGAGTGTTCACTGAAGCTTTCTTT
CASTPREGVFTEAFF
>.|TRBJ1-4|TRBV2|once
TGTGCCAGCAGTCTGTGGGGACATGAACAACTGTTTTTT
CASSLWGHEQLFF
>.|TRBJ2-1|TRBV6-5|.
TGTGCCAGCAGGCGGGACAGACCCAATGAGCAGTTCTTC
CASRRDRPNEQFF
>TRBD1|TRBJ1-6|TRBV28|.
TGTGCCAGCAGTCCTACGACAGGGGGTAGTTCACCCCTCCACTTT
CASSPTTGGSSPLHF
>.|TRBJ2-7|TRBV13|.
TGTGCCAGCAGCTTCGCCCTACAGGGCCCCTACGAGCAGTACTTC
CASSFALQGPYEQYF
>.|TRBJ1-4|TRBV18|.
TGTGCCAGCTCACCAGACGGTTCTCTATCCCGGGGCTCTGAAAAACTGTTTTTT
CASSPDGSLSRGSEKLFF
>.|TRBJ2-1|TRBV2|.
TGTGCCAGCGGCGGCTACAATGAGCAGTTCTTC
CASGGYNEQFF
>.|TRBJ1-6|TRBV27|once
TGTGCCAGCAGACCGAACAGGGATTCACCCCTCCACTTT
CASRPNRDSPLHF
>TRBD1|TRBJ1-2|TRBV6-5|few
TGTGCCAGCAGTTACTCGACAGGGCAGGGGAACTATGGCTACACCTTC
CASSYSTGQGNYGYTF
>.|TRBJ2-7|TRBV7-6|.
TGTGCCAGCAGCCCCCAACGTCCAGGTGTATCGTCCTACGAGCAGTACTTC
CASSPQRPGVSSYEQYF
>.|TRBJ1-5|TRBV19|.
TGTGCCAGTAGTATCGCAAATCAGCCCCAGCATTTT
CASSIANQPQHF
>TRBD1|TRBJ1-5|TRBV19|once
TGTGCCAGTTTGGGACAGAATCAGCCCCAGCATTTT
CASLGQNQPQHF
>.|TRBJ2-4|TRBV30|.
TGTGCCTGGAGTGTACGGTCGTCGTCAGGTTGGTCAAAAAACATTCAGTACTTC
CAWSVRSSSGWSKNIQYF
>.|TRBJ2-1|TRBV5-1|.
TGCGCCAGCAGCTTAAGTCAGGCCTACAATGAGCAGTTCTTC
CASSLSQAYNEQFF
>.|TRBJ2-7|TRBV10-3|.
TGTGCCACCCTCATGACGGACGAGCAGTACTTC
CATLMTDEQYF
>.|TRBJ2-2|TRBV7-3|.
TGTGCCAGCAGCTTAACAGTAGCGGAGGCGAACACCGGGGAGCTGTTTTTT
CASSLTVAEANTGELFF
>.|TRBJ1-1|TRBV19|.
TGTGCCAGTAGTATAGGGACGGGAACTGAAGCTTTCTTT
CASSIGTGTEAFF